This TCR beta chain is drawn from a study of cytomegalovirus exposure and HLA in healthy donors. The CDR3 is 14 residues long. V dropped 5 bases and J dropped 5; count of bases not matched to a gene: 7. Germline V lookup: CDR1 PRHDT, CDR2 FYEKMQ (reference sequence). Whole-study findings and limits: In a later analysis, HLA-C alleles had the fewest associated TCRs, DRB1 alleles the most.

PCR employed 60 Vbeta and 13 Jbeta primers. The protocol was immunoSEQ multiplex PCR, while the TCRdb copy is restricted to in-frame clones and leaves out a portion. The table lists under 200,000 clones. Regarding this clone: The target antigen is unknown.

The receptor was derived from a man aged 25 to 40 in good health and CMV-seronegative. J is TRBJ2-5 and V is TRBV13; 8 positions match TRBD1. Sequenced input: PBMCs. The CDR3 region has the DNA TGTGCCAGCAGCCGTCCAGGGGGCCCGGAGACCCAGTACTTC. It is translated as CASSRPGGPETQYF.